The rows below give T cell receptor beta chains drawn from one sample of a study of blood T cell repertoires in COVID-19. Clones were read by immunoSEQ multiplex PCR, and TCRdb kept only the in-frame ones, dropping some. The top ten hold almost 6% of the sample, which has approximately 200,000 clones, about 76% seen once. The sample consisted of peripheral blood. The receptors shown here come from a middle-aged woman with COVID-19, enrolled during active disease. CDR3s include the opening cysteine and the closing phenylalanine or tryptophan. The D gene is left open where the match is weak. Not all rows give a size; the values are once, few, many and, for expanded clones, a class.

v_call,clone_size,d_call,j_call,cdr3_nt,cdr3_aa
TRBV3-1/TRBV3-2,-,TRBD2,TRBJ2-2,TGTGCCAGCAGTCGGACTAGCGGGGTGAACACCGGGGAGCTGTTTTTT,CASSRTSGVNTGELFF
TRBV7-7,-,TRBD1,TRBJ2-7,TGTGCCAGCAGCTCAGTACAGGGGGACGAGCAGTACTTC,CASSSVQGDEQYF
TRBV9,few,-,TRBJ2-3,TGTGCCAGCAGCGTAGGGGGGGGGCTGGCAGATACGCAGTATTTT,CASSVGGGLADTQYF
TRBV27,-,-,TRBJ1-1,TGTGCCAGCAGTGATCCCCCGGGAGTGGGGACTGAAGCTTTCTTT,CASSDPPGVGTEAFF
TRBV6-4,-,-,TRBJ1-2,TGTGCCAGCAGTGGCGCCTATGGCTACACCTTC,CASSGAYGYTF
TRBV29-1,-,-,TRBJ2-7,TGCAGCGCCTCCGGGACACCCTACGAGCAGTACTTC,CSASGTPYEQYF
TRBV7-9,-,TRBD2,TRBJ2-1,TGTGCCAGCAGCTTAGAGCGGGAGACCTACAACAATGAGCAGTTCTTC,CASSLERETYNNEQFF
TRBV6-6,-,-,TRBJ2-3,TGTGCCAGCAGACCGAGACAAGATACGCAGTATTTT,CASRPRQDTQYF
TRBV19,-,TRBD2,TRBJ2-4,TGTGCCAGTAGTCCGAGGCGGGGGGGCGTGGAGTTCCTAGCCAAAAACATTCAGTACTTC,CASSPRRGGVEFLAKNIQYF
TRBV2,-,-,TRBJ2-1,TGTGCCAGCAGCCTCCCCCCGAGGAATGAGCAGTTCTTC,CASSLPPRNEQFF
TRBV4-2,-,-,TRBJ2-2,TGTGCCAGCAGCCCGCCAGGGAACACCGGGGAGCTGTTTTTT,CASSPPGNTGELFF
TRBV6-2/TRBV6-3,once,-,TRBJ1-2,TGTGCCAGCAGTTATTCTGGATCCTCGGGAGGCTACACCTTC,CASSYSGSSGGYTF
TRBV3-1/TRBV3-2,-,-,TRBJ1-3,TGTGCCAGCAGCCAAGGGCTGGGAAACACCATATATTTT,CASSQGLGNTIYF
TRBV27,-,-,TRBJ2-7,TGTGCCAGCAGTTTAGGATGGGACTTGAACTACGAGCAGTACTTC,CASSLGWDLNYEQYF
TRBV29-1,-,TRBD1,TRBJ2-1,TGCAGCGTTGCGCCGGGACAGACGATTTACAATGAGCAGTTCTTC,CSVAPGQTIYNEQFF
TRBV7-2,-,-,TRBJ1-1,TGTGCCAGCAGCCTCCGGGTTCGGTCCACTGAAGCTTTCTTT,CASSLRVRSTEAFF
TRBV2,-,TRBD2,TRBJ2-3,TGTGCCAGCAGTGAAAGGGCGGGAGGGCGCACAGATACGCAGTATTTT,CASSERAGGRTDTQYF
TRBV6-5,-,TRBD2,TRBJ2-2,TGTGCCAGCAGAATTAGCGGGGGGGCCCCCGGGGAGCTGTTTTTT,CASRISGGAPGELFF
TRBV19,-,TRBD2,TRBJ2-3,TGTGCCAGTAGTAGCGGGGGGGCCACAGATACGCAGTATTTT,CASSSGGATDTQYF
TRBV7-9,-,-,TRBJ1-4,TGTGCCAGCACAACACTAGGGTTTTCGGGAAAACTGTTTTTT,CASTTLGFSGKLFF
TRBV5-6,-,TRBD2,TRBJ2-1,TGTGCCAGCAGCGGACGAACGGGGGGGCTCTCCTACAATGAGCAGTTCTTC,CASSGRTGGLSYNEQFF
TRBV7-9,-,TRBD1,TRBJ1-2,TGTGCCAGCAGCTTAGGGACAGGCGCCCTTGTAGGCTACACCTTC,CASSLGTGALVGYTF
TRBV19,once,-,TRBJ1-2,TGTGCCAGTAGCCCAAATAACTATGGCTACACCTTC,CASSPNNYGYTF
TRBV29-1,-,-,TRBJ1-2,TGCAGCGCCACTCAGGGGTTGGATGGCTACACCTTC,CSATQGLDGYTF
TRBV5-1,-,-,TRBJ2-5,TGCGCCAGCAGCCCGGATGTGGGCCGGGAGACCCAGTACTTC,CASSPDVGRETQYF
TRBV9,-,TRBD2,TRBJ2-3,TGTGCCAGCAGCGAGGCTAGCGGGGCCCTCGGAGATACGCAGTATTTT,CASSEASGALGDTQYF
TRBV7-2,-,TRBD1,TRBJ1-5,TGTGCCAGCAGCCCCGGGACAGGGGGAAATCAGCCCCAGCATTTT,CASSPGTGGNQPQHF
TRBV7-9,-,-,TRBJ2-1,TGTGCCAGCAGCTTATTCTCCAATGAGCAGTTCTTC,CASSLFSNEQFF
TRBV5-4,-,-,TRBJ2-6,TGTGCCAGCAGCTTGGCGTCGGGGGCTGGGGCCAACGTCCTGACTTTC,CASSLASGAGANVLTF
TRBV19,-,TRBD2,TRBJ2-4,TGTGCCAGTAGGACTAGCGGGAGGGGGGCCAAAAACATTCAGTACTTC,CASRTSGRGAKNIQYF
TRBV10-1,-,TRBD1,TRBJ2-2,TGCGCCAGCAGTGAGGGGCAGGGGGCATACACCGGGGAGCTGTTTTTT,CASSEGQGAYTGELFF
TRBV6-1,-,TRBD1,TRBJ1-1,TGTGCCAGCAGTGGGATTGACAGGGGGCGCGGGAACACTGAAGCTTTCTTT,CASSGIDRGRGNTEAFF
TRBV11-2,once,TRBD1,TRBJ1-5,TGTGCCAGCAGCCCCGGGACAGGGGGTCAGCCCCAGCATTTT,CASSPGTGGQPQHF
TRBV30,-,TRBD1,TRBJ1-1,TGTGCCTGGAGAGGGACAGGGCCCACGACTGAAGCTTTCTTT,CAWRGTGPTTEAFF
TRBV7-9,medium-sized,-,TRBJ2-7,TGTGCCAGCAGCCCCCGACATATTGGCAGCTCCTACGAGCAGTACTTC,CASSPRHIGSSYEQYF
TRBV10-3,-,TRBD1,TRBJ2-7,TGTGCCATCAGTGAGGGACAGGCCTCCTACGAGCAGTACTTC,CAISEGQASYEQYF
TRBV19,-,-,TRBJ1-6,TGTGCCACCACCGCCGGGAGTCAATATAATTCACCCCTCCACTTT,CATTAGSQYNSPLHF
TRBV3-1/TRBV3-2,-,-,TRBJ1-2,TGTGCCAGCAGCCGGACAGACTATGGCTACACCTTC,CASSRTDYGYTF
TRBV18,-,TRBD1,TRBJ1-5,TGTGCCAGCTCACCATTCGACAGGGGAGGCAATCAGCCCCAGCATTTT,CASSPFDRGGNQPQHF
TRBV7-6,-,TRBD1,TRBJ2-5,TGTGCCAGCAGTCGGGGACAGGGCGCCAAAGAGACCCAGTACTTC,CASSRGQGAKETQYF
TRBV14,-,TRBD2,TRBJ2-7,TGTGCCAGCAGCCTACGAAGCGGGAGCCCTATTGACGAGCAGTACTTC,CASSLRSGSPIDEQYF
TRBV7-2,few,-,TRBJ2-5,TGTGCCAGCAGCTCGCAGGGATATGGGGCCCAAGAGACCCAGTACTTC,CASSSQGYGAQETQYF
TRBV24-1,-,TRBD2,TRBJ2-1,TGTGCCACCAGTGTTGGACTAGCGGGACCAGGGGGCAATGAGCAGTTCTTC,CATSVGLAGPGGNEQFF
TRBV28,-,-,TRBJ1-5,TGTGCCAGCAGTTTATGGTCAGGGGCGAGCAATCAGCCCCAGCATTTT,CASSLWSGASNQPQHF
TRBV6-5,-,TRBD1,TRBJ1-4,TGTGCCAGCAGGCCACAGGGGACGACTAATGAAAAACTGTTTTTT,CASRPQGTTNEKLFF